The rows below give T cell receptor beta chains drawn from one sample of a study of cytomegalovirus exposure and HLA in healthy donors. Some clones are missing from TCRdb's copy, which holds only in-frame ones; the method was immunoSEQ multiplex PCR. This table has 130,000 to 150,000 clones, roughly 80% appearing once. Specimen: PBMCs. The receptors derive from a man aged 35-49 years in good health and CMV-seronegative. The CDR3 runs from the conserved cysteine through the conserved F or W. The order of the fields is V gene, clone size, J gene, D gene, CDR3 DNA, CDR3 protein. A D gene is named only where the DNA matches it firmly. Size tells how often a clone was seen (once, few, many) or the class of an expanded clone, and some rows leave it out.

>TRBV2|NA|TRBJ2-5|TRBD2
TGTGCCAGCAGGGACTGGGCCGGGCGGGGAGGGTACCAAGAGACCCAGTACTTC
CASRDWAGRGGYQETQYF
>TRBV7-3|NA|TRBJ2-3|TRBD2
TGTGCCAGCAGCCCCAGACTAGCGGGTGGGGGCACAGATACGCAGTATTTT
CASSPRLAGGGTDTQYF
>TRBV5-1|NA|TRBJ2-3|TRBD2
TGCGCCAGCAGCTTTACCTCTAGCGGGGGGTCAGATACGCAGTATTTT
CASSFTSSGGSDTQYF
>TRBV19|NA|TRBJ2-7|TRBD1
TGTGCCAGTAGTATAGCATGGGACAGGGGGCGGACGAGCGAGCAGTACTTC
CASSIAWDRGRTSEQYF
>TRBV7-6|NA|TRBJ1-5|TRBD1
TGTGCCAGCAGCCCAGGGGGAAGCAATCAGCCCCAGCATTTT
CASSPGGSNQPQHF
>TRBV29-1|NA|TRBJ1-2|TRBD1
TGCAGCGTCGGGACAGCAGCTAACTATGGCTACACCTTC
CSVGTAANYGYTF
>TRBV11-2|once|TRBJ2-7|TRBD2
TGTGCCAGCAGCTTAGAGCTAGCGGGGGTCTACGAGCAGTACTTC
CASSLELAGVYEQYF
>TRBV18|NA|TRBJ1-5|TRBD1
TGTGCCAGCTCACGGGGACAGGGGAATCAGCCCCAGCATTTT
CASSRGQGNQPQHF
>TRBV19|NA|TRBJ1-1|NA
TGTGCCAGTACGCAGGGAATAGCTTTCTTT
CASTQGIAFF
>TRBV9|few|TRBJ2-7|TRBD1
TGTGCCAGCAGCGTAGCGGGACAGGGCTACGAGCAGTACTTC
CASSVAGQGYEQYF
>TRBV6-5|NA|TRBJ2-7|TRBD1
TGTGCCAGCAGCCCAACCGGGACAGGGGTCTACGAGCAGTACTTC
CASSPTGTGVYEQYF
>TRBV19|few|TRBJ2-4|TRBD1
TGTGCCAGTACAGGGACAGGGGTTGGTGGAAACATTCAGTACTTC
CASTGTGVGGNIQYF
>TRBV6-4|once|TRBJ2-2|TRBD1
TGTGCCAGCAGTCGAACGACAGGGGGCAACACCGGGGAGCTGTTTTTT
CASSRTTGGNTGELFF
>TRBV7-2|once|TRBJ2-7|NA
TGTGCCAGCAGCTTTTGGGGGCGCGGGTCCTACGAGCAGTACTTC
CASSFWGRGSYEQYF
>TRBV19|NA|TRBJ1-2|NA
TGTGCCAGTAAAGTTTCGGGGGGCGACGGCTACACCTTC
CASKVSGGDGYTF
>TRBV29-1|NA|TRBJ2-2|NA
TGCAGCGCTGAAACGGGCAGGGTTGGAAGAGCCACCGGGGAGCTGTTTTTT
CSAETGRVGRATGELFF
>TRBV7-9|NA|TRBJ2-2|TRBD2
TGTGCCAGCAGTTCGACTAGCGGGGTCGGCGGGGAGCTGTTTTTT
CASSSTSGVGGELFF
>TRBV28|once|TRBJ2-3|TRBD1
TGTGCCAGCAGTTCCCAGGGGGCAACAGATACGCAGTATTTT
CASSSQGATDTQYF
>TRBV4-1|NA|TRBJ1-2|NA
TGCGCCAGCAGCCAACACACCGAGGCGTATGGCTACACCTTC
CASSQHTEAYGYTF
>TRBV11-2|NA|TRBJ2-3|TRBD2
TGTGCCAGCAGCTTCCCGAGAAGACTAGCGGGGGTGTATACGCAGTATTTT
CASSFPRRLAGVYTQYF
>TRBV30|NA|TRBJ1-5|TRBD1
TGTGCCTGGAGCGGCACAGGGGGCAATCAGCCCCAGCATTTT
CAWSGTGGNQPQHF
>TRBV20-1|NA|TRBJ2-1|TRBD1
TGCAGTGCTCGGGACAGGGAGGAGCAGTTCTTC
CSARDREEQFF
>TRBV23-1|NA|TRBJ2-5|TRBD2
TGCGCCAGCAGTCAATCGAGCCCAGCGGGGGCAGGGGAGACCCAGTACTTC
CASSQSSPAGAGETQYF
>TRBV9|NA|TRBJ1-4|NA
TGTGCCAGTTCACAGGGAACTAATGAAAAACTGTTTTTT
CASSQGTNEKLFF
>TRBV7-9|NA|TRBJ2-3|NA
TGTGCCAGCAGCTTCGGCGGGGGCACAGATACGCAGTATTTT
CASSFGGGTDTQYF
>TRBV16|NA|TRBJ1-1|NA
TGTGCCAGCAGCCAACGGGGGGGAAACACTGAAGCTTTCTTT
CASSQRGGNTEAFF
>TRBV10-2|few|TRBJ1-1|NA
TGCGCCAGCAGTGAGGGCAAAGCTTTCTTT
CASSEGKAFF
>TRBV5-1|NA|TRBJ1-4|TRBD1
TGCGCCAGCAGCTTGGCCTCAGGGGGGTTGGCTGAAAAACTGTTTTTT
CASSLASGGLAEKLFF
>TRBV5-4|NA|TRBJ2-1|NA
TGTGCCAGCAGCTCGGACATGGACCATGAGCAGTTCTTC
CASSSDMDHEQFF
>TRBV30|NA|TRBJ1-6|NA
TGTGCCTGGATCGGCGCCGGACACTATAATTCACCCCTCCACTTT
CAWIGAGHYNSPLHF
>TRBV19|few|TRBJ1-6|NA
TGTGCCAGTAGTGCCCCGGGACAAAATTCACCCCTCCACTTT
CASSAPGQNSPLHF
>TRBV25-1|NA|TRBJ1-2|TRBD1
TGTGCCAGCAGTGCTATAACAGGGGCCTATGGCTACACCTTC
CASSAITGAYGYTF
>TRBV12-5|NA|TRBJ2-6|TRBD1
TGTGCTAGTGGTTTGGGGAGACAGGGGCACTCTGGGGCCAACGTCCTGACTTTC
CASGLGRQGHSGANVLTF
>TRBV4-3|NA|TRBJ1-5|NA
TGCGCCAGCAGCCAAGCTCGGTATAGCAATCAGCCCCAGCATTTT
CASSQARYSNQPQHF
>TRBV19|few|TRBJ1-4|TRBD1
TGTGCCAGTCAGACAGGGAGTGCAACTAATGAAAAACTGTTTTTT
CASQTGSATNEKLFF
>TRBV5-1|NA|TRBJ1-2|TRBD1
TGCGCCAGCAGCGGATCGACAGGGGGGTTTTATGGCTACACCTTC
CASSGSTGGFYGYTF
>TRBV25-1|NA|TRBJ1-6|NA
TGTGCCAGCAGCGTTCCCTTCCTTAATTCCCCCCTCCACTTT
CASSVPFLNSPLHF
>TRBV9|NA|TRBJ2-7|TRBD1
TGTGCCAGCACCGCACAGGGGGAGTCCTACGAGCAGTACTTC
CASTAQGESYEQYF
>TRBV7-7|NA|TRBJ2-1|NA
TGTGCCAGCAGCCCGGGAGCAAACCAAGCCTACAATGAGCAGTTCTTC
CASSPGANQAYNEQFF
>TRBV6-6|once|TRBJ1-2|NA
TGTGCCAGCAGTTACGCGGCAGTCAACTCTAACTATGGCTACACCTTC
CASSYAAVNSNYGYTF
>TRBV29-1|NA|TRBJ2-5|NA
TGCAGCGTTACGGCAGGGGCAGAGACCCAGTACTTC
CSVTAGAETQYF
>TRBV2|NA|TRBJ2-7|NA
TGTGCCAGCGGCGGCGGATACTACGAGCAGTACTTC
CASGGGYYEQYF
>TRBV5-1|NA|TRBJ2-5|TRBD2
TGCGCCAGCAGCTTCACTAGCGGGGGGCGATGGGAGACCCAGTACTTC
CASSFTSGGRWETQYF
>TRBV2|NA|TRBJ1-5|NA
TGTGCCAGCAGTAAATATCAGACAGTAGACAATCAGCCCCAGCATTTT
CASSKYQTVDNQPQHF
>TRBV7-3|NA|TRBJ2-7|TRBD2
TGTGCCAGCAGTCGGGGGGGTCACTACGAGCAGTACTTC
CASSRGGHYEQYF
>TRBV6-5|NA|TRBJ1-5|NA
TGTGCCAGCAGCCGTCTGACAGGTCAGCCCCAGCATTTT
CASSRLTGQPQHF
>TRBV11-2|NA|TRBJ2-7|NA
TGTGCCAGCAGCGAACAGGGAACGAACTACGAGCAGTACTTC
CASSEQGTNYEQYF
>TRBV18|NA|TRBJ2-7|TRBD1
TGTGCCAGCTCATCCCTACCGGGACAGGGTTATGGCGAGCAGTACTTC
CASSSLPGQGYGEQYF
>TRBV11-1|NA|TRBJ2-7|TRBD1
TGTGCCAGCAGATACGGGACAGGGGATTACTACGAGCAGTACTTC
CASRYGTGDYYEQYF
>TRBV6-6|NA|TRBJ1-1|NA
TGTGCCAGCACGCCAAGGAGGGGGAACACTGAAGCTTTCTTT
CASTPRRGNTEAFF
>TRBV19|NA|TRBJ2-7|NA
TGTGCCAGTAGTGCTCACACAGGGATTTCCTACGAGCAGTACTTC
CASSAHTGISYEQYF
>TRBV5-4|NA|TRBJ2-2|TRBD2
TGTGCCAGCAGCCATCCAGAGGGGCGGGGGGACACCGGGGAGCTGTTTTTT
CASSHPEGRGDTGELFF
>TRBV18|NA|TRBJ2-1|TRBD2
TGTGCCAGCTCACCAACGAACTTAGCGGGGGTGACGAGGGGTGAGCAGTTCTTC
CASSPTNLAGVTRGEQFF
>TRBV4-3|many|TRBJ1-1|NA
TGCGCCAGCAGCCAGGTCCGGGGAGCTTACAACACTGAAGCTTTCTTT
CASSQVRGAYNTEAFF
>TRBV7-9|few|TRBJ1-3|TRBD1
TGTGCCAGCAGCCCCTTAGGCCTGACAGGGTACCGAAACACCATATATTTT
CASSPLGLTGYRNTIYF